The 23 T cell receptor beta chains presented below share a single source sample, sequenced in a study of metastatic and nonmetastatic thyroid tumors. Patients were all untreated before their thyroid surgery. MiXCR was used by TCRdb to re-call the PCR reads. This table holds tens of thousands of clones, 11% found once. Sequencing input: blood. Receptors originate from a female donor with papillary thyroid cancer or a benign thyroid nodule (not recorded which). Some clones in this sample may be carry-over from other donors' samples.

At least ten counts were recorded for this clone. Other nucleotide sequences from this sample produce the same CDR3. CDR3 nucleotides: TGTGCCAGCAGTGAACTAGCGGGGGTAGGGGAAGAGACCCAGTACTTC. Residues: CASSELAGVGEETQYF. This chain connects TRBV6-1 to TRBJ2-5; 10 nucleotides match TRBD2. The V gene's germline CDR1 is MNHNS and CDR2 SASEGT. This CDR3 has 16 residues. J gave up 3 bases and V 2 bases, and 6 bases lay outside the gene matches.

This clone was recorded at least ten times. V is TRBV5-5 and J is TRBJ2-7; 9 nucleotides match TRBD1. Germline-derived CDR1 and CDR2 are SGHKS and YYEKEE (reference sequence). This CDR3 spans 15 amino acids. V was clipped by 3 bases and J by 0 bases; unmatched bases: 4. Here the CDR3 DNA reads TGTGCCAGCAGCTCGGACAGGGGAGCCTCCTACGAGCAGTACTTC. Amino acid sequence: CASSSDRGASYEQYF.

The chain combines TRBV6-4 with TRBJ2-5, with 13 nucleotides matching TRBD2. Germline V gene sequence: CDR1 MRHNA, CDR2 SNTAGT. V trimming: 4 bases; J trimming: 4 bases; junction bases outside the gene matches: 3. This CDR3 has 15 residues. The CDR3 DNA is TGTGCCAGCAGTGGGACTAGCGGGAGAACAGAGACCCAGTACTTC. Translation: CASSGTSGRTETQYF.

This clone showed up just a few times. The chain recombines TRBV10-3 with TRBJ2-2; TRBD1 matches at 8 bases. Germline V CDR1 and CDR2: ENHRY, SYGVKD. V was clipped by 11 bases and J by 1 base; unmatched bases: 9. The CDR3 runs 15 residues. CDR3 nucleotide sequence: TGTGCCGTTCGCCCCGGGACAGGGAACACCGGGGAGCTGTTTTTT. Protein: CAVRPGTGNTGELFF.

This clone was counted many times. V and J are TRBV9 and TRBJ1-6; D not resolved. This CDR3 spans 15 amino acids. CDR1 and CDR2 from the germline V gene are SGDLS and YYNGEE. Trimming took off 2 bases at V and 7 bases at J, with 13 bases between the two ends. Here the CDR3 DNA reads TGTGCCAGCAGCGTTGGGCCCCCAACCAATTCACCCCTCCACTTT. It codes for CASSVGPPTNSPLHF.

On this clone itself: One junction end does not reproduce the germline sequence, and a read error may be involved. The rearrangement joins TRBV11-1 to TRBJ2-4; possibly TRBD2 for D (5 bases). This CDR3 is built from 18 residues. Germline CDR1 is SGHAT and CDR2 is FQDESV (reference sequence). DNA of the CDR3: TGTGCCAGCAGCCTAGCCCCTGGCAGAATCCTAGCCAAAAACATTCAGTACTTC. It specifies CASSLAPGRILAKNIQYF.

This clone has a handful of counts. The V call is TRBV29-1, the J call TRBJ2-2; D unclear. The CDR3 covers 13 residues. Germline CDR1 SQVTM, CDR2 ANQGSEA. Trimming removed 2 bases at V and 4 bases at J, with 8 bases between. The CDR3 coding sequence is TGCAGCGTTGAAAAGGTCGGCACCGGGGAGCTGTTTTTT. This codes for CSVEKVGTGELFF.

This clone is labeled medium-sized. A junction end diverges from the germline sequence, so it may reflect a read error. CDR3 DNA: TGTGCCAGCAGTGAACTCGGGGGTCTGAGCAGTCAGCCCCAGCATTTT. Protein sequence: CASSELGGLSSQPQHF. The rearrangement links TRBV6-1 to TRBJ1-5, with D possibly matching TRBD1 (5 bases). The CDR3 has 16 amino acids. Germline loops: CDR1 MNHNS, CDR2 SASEGT.

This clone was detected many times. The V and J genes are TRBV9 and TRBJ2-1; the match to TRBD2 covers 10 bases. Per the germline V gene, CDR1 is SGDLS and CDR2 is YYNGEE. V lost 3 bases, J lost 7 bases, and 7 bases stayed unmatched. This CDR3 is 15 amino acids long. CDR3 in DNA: TGTGCCAGCAGCGACCAAGCGGGAGGGGGGAATGAGCAGTTCTTC. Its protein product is CASSDQAGGGNEQFF.

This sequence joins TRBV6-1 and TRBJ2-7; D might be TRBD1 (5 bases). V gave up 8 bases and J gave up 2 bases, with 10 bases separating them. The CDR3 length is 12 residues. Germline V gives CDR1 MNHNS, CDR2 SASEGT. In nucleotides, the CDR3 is TGTGCCAGCGAGGACACCGCCTACGAGCAGTACTTC. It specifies CASEDTAYEQYF.

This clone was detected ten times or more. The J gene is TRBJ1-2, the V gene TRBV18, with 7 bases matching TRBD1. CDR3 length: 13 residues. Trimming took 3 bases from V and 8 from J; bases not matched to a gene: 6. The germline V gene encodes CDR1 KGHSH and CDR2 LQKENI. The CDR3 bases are TGTGCCAGCTCACCGACAGGGTGGCTAGGCTACACCTTC. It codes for CASSPTGWLGYTF.

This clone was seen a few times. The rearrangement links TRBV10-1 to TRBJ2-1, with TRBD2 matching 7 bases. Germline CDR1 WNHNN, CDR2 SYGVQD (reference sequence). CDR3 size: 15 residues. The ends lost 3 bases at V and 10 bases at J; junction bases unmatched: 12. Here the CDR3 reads CASSDHQRGLGEQFF. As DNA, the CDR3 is TGCGCCAGCAGTGATCATCAGCGGGGTCTCGGCGAGCAGTTCTTC.

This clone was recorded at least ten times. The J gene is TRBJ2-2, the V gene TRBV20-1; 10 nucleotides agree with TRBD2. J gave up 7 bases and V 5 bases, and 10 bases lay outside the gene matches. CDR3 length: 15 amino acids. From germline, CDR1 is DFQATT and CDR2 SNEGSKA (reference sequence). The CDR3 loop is CSAYISGRSDGELFF. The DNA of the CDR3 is TGCAGTGCTTACATTAGCGGGAGGAGTGACGGGGAGCTGTTTTTT.

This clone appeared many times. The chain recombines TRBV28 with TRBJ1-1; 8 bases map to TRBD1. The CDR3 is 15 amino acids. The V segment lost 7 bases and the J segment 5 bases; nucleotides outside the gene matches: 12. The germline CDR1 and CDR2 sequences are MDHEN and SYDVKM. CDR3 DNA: TGTGCCAGCATCCCCTCAGGGACAGGTCGTACTGAAGCTTTCTTT. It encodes CASIPSGTGRTEAFF.

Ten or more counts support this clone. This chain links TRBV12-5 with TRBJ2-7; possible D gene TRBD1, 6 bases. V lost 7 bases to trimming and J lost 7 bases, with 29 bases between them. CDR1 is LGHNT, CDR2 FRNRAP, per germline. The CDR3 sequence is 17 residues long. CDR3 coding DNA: TGTGCTAGTGCCCTCGGACAGTCGGCCGGTTGGACTGGGGAGCAGTACTTC. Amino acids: CASALGQSAGWTGEQYF.

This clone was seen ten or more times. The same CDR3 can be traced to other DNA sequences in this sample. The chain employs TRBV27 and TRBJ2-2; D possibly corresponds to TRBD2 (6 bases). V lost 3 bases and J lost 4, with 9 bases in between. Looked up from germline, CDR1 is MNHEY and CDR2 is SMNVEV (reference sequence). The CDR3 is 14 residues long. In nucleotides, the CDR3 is TGTGCCAGCAGTTTCGACGGGGGCACCGGGGAGCTGTTTTTT. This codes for CASSFDGGTGELFF.

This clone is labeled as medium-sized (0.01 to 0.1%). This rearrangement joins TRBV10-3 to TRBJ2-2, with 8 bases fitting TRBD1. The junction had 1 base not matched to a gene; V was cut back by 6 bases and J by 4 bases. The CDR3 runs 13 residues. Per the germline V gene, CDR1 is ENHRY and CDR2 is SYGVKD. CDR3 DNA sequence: TGTGCCATCAGCGGGACAGGCACCGGGGAGCTGTTTTTT. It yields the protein CAISGTGTGELFF.

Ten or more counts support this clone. The CDR3: CASSRGGFYGYTF. CDR3 in DNA: TGTGCCAGCAGCCGCGGGGGCTTCTATGGCTACACCTTC. The V and J genes are TRBV11-2 and TRBJ1-2, with D perhaps matching TRBD1 (6 bases). The CDR3 length is 13 residues. Germline V gene sequence: CDR1 SGHAT, CDR2 FQNNGV. Trimming removed 5 bases from V and 4 bases from J, with 11 bases in between.

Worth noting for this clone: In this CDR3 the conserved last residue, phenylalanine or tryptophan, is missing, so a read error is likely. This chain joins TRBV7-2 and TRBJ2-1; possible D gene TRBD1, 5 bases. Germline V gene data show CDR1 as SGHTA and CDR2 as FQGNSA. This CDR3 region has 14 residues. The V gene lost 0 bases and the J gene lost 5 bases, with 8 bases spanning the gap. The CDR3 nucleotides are TGTGCCAGCAGCTTAGCGGGGCACCACAATGAGCAGTTCCTC. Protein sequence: CASSLAGHHNEQFL.

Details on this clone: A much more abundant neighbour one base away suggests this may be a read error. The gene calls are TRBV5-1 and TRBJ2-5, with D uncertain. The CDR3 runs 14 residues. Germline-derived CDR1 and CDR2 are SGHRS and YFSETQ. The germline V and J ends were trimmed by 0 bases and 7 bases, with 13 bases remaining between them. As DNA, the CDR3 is TGCGCCAGCAGCTTGGACAGTGCCGGCGGGACCCAGTACTTC. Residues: CASSLDSAGGTQYF. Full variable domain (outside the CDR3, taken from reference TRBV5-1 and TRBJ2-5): KAGVTQTPRYLIKTRGQQVTLSCSPISGHRSVSWYQQTPGQGLQFLFEYFSETQRNKGNFPGRFSGRQFSNSRSEMNVSTLELGDSALYLCASSLDSAGGTQYFGPGTRLLVL.

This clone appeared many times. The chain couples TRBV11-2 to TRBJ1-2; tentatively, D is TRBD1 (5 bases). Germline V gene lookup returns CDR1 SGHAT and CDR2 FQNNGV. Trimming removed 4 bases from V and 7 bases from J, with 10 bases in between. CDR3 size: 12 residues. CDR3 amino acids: CASSYLGGGYTF. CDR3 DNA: TGTGCCAGCAGCTACTTGGGGGGTGGCTACACCTTC. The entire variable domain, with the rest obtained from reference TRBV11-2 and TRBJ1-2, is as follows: EAGVAQSPRYKIIEKRQSVAFWCNPISGHATLYWYQQILGQGPKLLIQFQNNGVVDDSQLPKDRFSAERLKGVDSTLKIQPAKLEDSAVYLCASSYLGGGYTFGSGTRLTVV.

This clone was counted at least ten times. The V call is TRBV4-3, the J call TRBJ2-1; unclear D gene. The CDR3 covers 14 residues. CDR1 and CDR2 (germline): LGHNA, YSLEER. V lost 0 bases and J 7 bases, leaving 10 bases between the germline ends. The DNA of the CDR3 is TGCGCCAGCAGCCAAGAATTTCGGGTGAATGAGCAGTTCTTC. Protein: CASSQEFRVNEQFF.

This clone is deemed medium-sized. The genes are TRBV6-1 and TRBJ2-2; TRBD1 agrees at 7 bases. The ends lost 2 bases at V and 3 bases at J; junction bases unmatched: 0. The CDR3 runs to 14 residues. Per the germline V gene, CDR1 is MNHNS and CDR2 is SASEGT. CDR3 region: CASSEQGDTGELFF. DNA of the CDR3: TGTGCCAGCAGTGAACAGGGGGACACCGGGGAGCTGTTTTTT.